These 11 T cell receptor beta chains were all obtained from the same sample, sequenced in a study of T cell changes during pregnancy in multiple sclerosis. The assay was immunoSEQ multiplex PCR, and TCRdb's table has in-frame clones only and misses some. The profile shows some 80,000 clones, 85% to 95% of them singletons. The specimen was peripheral blood, collected in the third trimester of pregnancy. The source is a female donor with multiple sclerosis, enrolled in a pregnancy study.

The chain recombines TRBV11-3 with TRBJ2-2; weak D call: TRBD2 (5 bases). The CDR3 loop spans 14 amino acids. In germline, CDR1 is SGHNT, CDR2 YENEEA. V gave up 5 bases and J gave up 7 bases, with 14 bases separating them. The CDR3 nucleotides read TGTGCCAGCAGCGTTTTGGCGGGCGGCGGGGAGCTGTTTTTT. This codes for CASSVLAGGGELFF.

The CDR3 DNA is TGTGCCAGCAGCGAATCCCCTGGTGGGCTTATGAGCTATGGCTACACCTTC. It encodes CASSESPGGLMSYGYTF. The chain employs TRBV28 and TRBJ1-2; no firm D call. Germline loops: CDR1 MDHEN, CDR2 SYDVKM. Between the trimmed V and J ends, which lost 6 bases and 4 bases, there was a span of 24 bases. This CDR3 is built from 17 residues.

This chain joins TRBV5-1 and TRBJ1-6; TRBD1 matches 7 bases. This CDR3 spans 17 amino acids. CDR1 and CDR2 (germline): SGHRS, YFSETQ. The J segment lost 10 bases and the V segment lost 0 bases, leaving 13 bases of the junction unmatched. The CDR3: CASSLAIGQGEGSPLHF. The DNA of the CDR3 is TGCGCCAGCAGCTTGGCAATCGGTCAGGGGGAAGGGTCACCCCTCCACTTT. The full variable domain, in which reference TRBV5-1 and TRBJ1-6 provide the parts outside the CDR3, is KAGVTQTPRYLIKTRGQQVTLSCSPISGHRSVSWYQQTPGQGLQFLFEYFSETQRNKGNFPGRFSGRQFSNSRSEMNVSTLELGDSALYLCASSLAIGQGEGSPLHFGNGTRLTVT.

This sequence joins TRBV13 and TRBJ2-5; 9 nucleotides match TRBD1. CDR3 size: 15 residues. V shed 7 bases and J 3 bases; nucleotides not matched to a gene: 9. Germline assignment: CDR1 PRHDT and CDR2 FYEKMQ (reference sequence). The CDR3 sequence: CASISRGQGEETQYF. Written as DNA, the CDR3 is TGTGCCAGCATCTCTAGGGGACAGGGTGAAGAGACCCAGTACTTC.

Only one count was recorded for this clone. This rearrangement joins TRBV6-6 to TRBJ1-1, with D uncertain. Germline lookup yields CDR1 MNHNY and CDR2 SVGAGI (reference sequence). Trimming took off 5 bases at V and 10 bases at J, with 20 bases between the two ends. CDR3 size: 14 residues. This chain's CDR3 is CASSGQAAREGAFF. In nucleotides, the CDR3 is TGTGCCAGCAGTGGGCAGGCCGCCCGTGAAGGAGCTTTCTTT.

This clone was recorded only once. This chain joins TRBV5-1 and TRBJ1-1; D is ambiguous. The CDR3 is 14 amino acids. V was cut by 0 bases and J by 0 bases, with 6 bases left in between. Per the germline V gene, CDR1 is SGHRS and CDR2 is YFSETQ. CDR3 loop: CASSLGEMNTEAFF. For the CDR3, the DNA is TGCGCCAGCAGCTTGGGGGAGATGAACACTGAAGCTTTCTTT.

The J gene is TRBJ1-1, the V gene TRBV11-2; no reliable D call. The CDR3 is 17 amino acids. V dropped 2 bases and J dropped 11 bases, with 27 bases sitting between them. Germline V lookup: CDR1 SGHAT, CDR2 FQNNGV. The CDR3 sequence: CASSLSRAGLRAKQAFF. CDR3 DNA: TGTGCCAGCAGCTTAAGCCGGGCGGGGTTAAGGGCAAAGCAGGCTTTCTTT.

With respect to this clone: The junction and the germline gene differ at one end; a read error may be behind it. The DNA of the CDR3 is TGTGCCAGCAGGGAAGGACAGGGGGAAGAGACCCAGTACTTC. This encodes CASREGQGEETQYF. The chain is built from TRBV2 and TRBJ2-5, with TRBD1 matching over 10 bases. The CDR3 runs to 14 residues. Germline CDR1 reads SNHLY; CDR2 reads FYNNEI.

The rearrangement links TRBV6-1 to TRBJ2-3; D is unclear. The CDR3 spans 10 residues. Per germline, CDR1 MNHNS and CDR2 SASEGT. The V end lost 10 bases, the J end lost 3 bases, and 5 bases lay between the germline ends. The CDR3 DNA is TGTGCCACCGTGACAGATACGCAGTATTTT. Its protein product is CATVTDTQYF.

The chain combines TRBV7-9 with TRBJ2-2; TRBD2 matches 15 bases. The CDR3 runs to 17 residues. CDR1 SEHNR and CDR2 FQNEAQ come from the germline V gene (reference sequence). J was trimmed by 2 bases and V by 10 bases; bases with no gene match: 8. The CDR3 protein is CATKTGLAGGNTGELFF. DNA for the CDR3: TGTGCCACGAAAACGGGACTAGCGGGGGGCAACACCGGGGAGCTGTTTTTT.

The chain joins TRBV18 to TRBJ2-7; 10 bases fit TRBD2. The germline V gene has CDR1 KGHSH and CDR2 LQKENI. Trimming at V came to 3 bases and at J to 7 bases, leaving 6 bases not matched to a gene. The CDR3 extends over 14 amino acids. The CDR3 DNA is TGTGCCAGCTCACCGTGGCAGCGGGAGGGGGAGCAGTACTTC. Protein product: CASSPWQREGEQYF.